Listed below are T cell receptor beta chains from one sample, sequenced in a study of regulatory T cells in long-lasting Graves disease. One entry per CDR3 protein results from TCRdb running MiXCR on the multiplex PCR reads. The sample has a few hundred thousand distinct CDR3 sequences, roughly 12% seen once. The sample also formed part of further work on T cells in Graves' hyperthyroidism and ophthalmopathy.

The specimen was peripheral blood mononuclear cells (PBMCs), collected at new diagnosis, from a patient treated with antithyroid drugs. These receptors all come from a man younger than 45 with Graves disease. The CDR3 runs from the conserved cysteine through the conserved F or W. D genes are given only for firm matches. Size values are once, few and many counts, or a class for expanded clones, and some rows have none.

J,size,D,V,CDR3,DNA
TRBJ2-5,many,NA,TRBV20-1,CSARVRGQETQYF,TGCAGTGCTAGAGTAAGGGGCCAAGAGACCCAGTACTTC
TRBJ2-2,many,NA,TRBV6-1,CASGSGQGGYTGELFF,TGTGCCAGCGGCAGCGGGCAGGGGGGATACACCGGGGAGCTGTTTTTT
TRBJ2-1,many,TRBD2,TRBV11-3,CASSRTSGRRNEQFF,TGTGCCAGCAGTCGGACTAGCGGGAGGAGGAATGAGCAGTTCTTC
TRBJ2-4,few,NA,TRBV15,CATSRAPRPIADGAKNIQYF,TGTGCCACCAGCAGAGCCCCTAGACCCATAGCGGATGGAGCCAAAAACATTCAGTACTTC
TRBJ2-1,few,TRBD2,TRBV4-1,CASSRPTSGRPDEQFF,TGCGCCAGCAGCCGGCCGACTAGCGGGAGACCGGATGAGCAGTTCTTC
TRBJ2-7,many,TRBD2,TRBV10-3,CASGTSAVYEQYF,TGTGCCTCCGGGACTAGCGCCGTCTACGAGCAGTACTTC
TRBJ2-1,few,NA,TRBV6-2/TRBV6-3,CASSYDPSFEQFF,TGTGCCAGCAGTTACGACCCTAGTTTTGAGCAGTTCTTC
TRBJ2-1,NA,NA,TRBV19,CASVLQFF,TGTGCCAGCGTTCTGCAGTTCTTC
TRBJ2-3,many,TRBD2,TRBV2,CASGGVDTDTQYF,TGTGCTTCCGGGGGGGTTGACACAGATACGCAGTATTTT
TRBJ2-2,NA,NA,TRBV20-1,CSAPHGGTGELFF,TGCAGTGCTCCCCACGGGGGAACCGGGGAGCTGTTTTTT
TRBJ1-6,NA,NA,TRBV20-1,CSASAGRYNSPLHF,TGCAGTGCTAGCGCAGGGAGGTATAATTCACCCCTCCACTTT
TRBJ2-5,many,NA,TRBV2,CASLGDFSVETQYF,TGTGCCAGCTTGGGCGACTTCAGCGTGGAGACCCAGTACTTC
TRBJ2-1,many,NA,TRBV7-9,CASSGANEQFF,TGTGCCAGCAGCGGCGCGAATGAGCAGTTCTTC
TRBJ2-7,many,NA,TRBV29-1,CSVSKSDEQYF,TGCAGCGTTTCAAAATCGGACGAGCAGTACTTC
TRBJ2-1,many,TRBD2,TRBV14,CASSQYSGVYNEQFF,TGTGCCAGCAGCCAGTATAGCGGGGTTTACAATGAGCAGTTCTTC
TRBJ2-7,few,TRBD2,TRBV12-3/TRBV12-4,CASREKSGIEQYF,TGTGCCAGCAGGGAAAAGAGCGGGATTGAGCAGTACTTC
TRBJ1-5,few,NA,TRBV12-3/TRBV12-4,CASSQQGRGVNQPQHF,TGTGCCAGCAGCCAACAAGGGAGAGGGGTTAATCAGCCCCAGCATTTT
TRBJ2-5,NA,TRBD2,TRBV12-5,CASGLAGVQETQYF,TGTGCTAGTGGTCTGGCGGGAGTACAAGAGACCCAGTACTTC
TRBJ2-1,NA,TRBD2,TRBV2,CASSATSGPIEQFF,TGTGCCAGCAGTGCGACTAGCGGCCCTATTGAGCAGTTCTTC
TRBJ2-2,many,TRBD2,TRBV11-2,CASSFELAGVGGELFF,TGTGCCAGCAGCTTTGAGCTAGCGGGAGTGGGTGGGGAGCTGTTTTTT
TRBJ2-7,many,NA,TRBV5-1,CASSPRGQLSYEQYF,TGCGCCAGCAGCCCCCGTGGACAGCTCTCCTACGAGCAGTACTTC
TRBJ2-7,many,NA,TRBV18,CASSPGQDYEQYF,TGTGCCAGCTCGCCGGGACAAGACTACGAGCAGTACTTC
TRBJ2-5,many,TRBD1,TRBV11-2,CASSLVPGGVQETQYF,TGTGCCAGCAGCTTAGTGCCAGGGGGAGTTCAAGAGACCCAGTACTTC
TRBJ2-7,many,NA,TRBV7-8,CASSLGKPVEQYF,TGTGCCAGCAGCTTAGGCAAGCCGGTCGAGCAGTACTTC
TRBJ2-1,NA,TRBD2,TRBV12-3/TRBV12-4,CASSSLPLAGHWNEQFF,TGTGCCAGCAGTTCCTTACCTCTAGCGGGCCACTGGAATGAGCAGTTCTTC
TRBJ1-1,many,NA,TRBV6-1,CASSEPWTASEAFF,TGTGCCAGCAGTGAACCCTGGACAGCCTCTGAAGCTTTCTTT
TRBJ2-1,NA,NA,TRBV6-2/TRBV6-3,CASSWDPAGDYNEQFF,TGTGCCAGCAGTTGGGATCCAGCGGGCGACTACAATGAGCAGTTCTTC
TRBJ1-1,few,NA,TRBV6-1,CASSILGGAEAFF,TGTGCCAGCAGTATCCTCGGTGGGGCTGAAGCTTTCTTT
TRBJ2-7,few,NA,TRBV2,CASIGGHEQYF,TGTGCCAGCATCGGAGGGCACGAGCAGTACTTC
TRBJ1-1,many,NA,TRBV19,CASSAPGGGATEAFF,TGTGCCAGTAGTGCGCCCGGCGGGGGGGCCACTGAAGCTTTCTTT
TRBJ1-6,many,NA,TRBV28,CASRPGRRSSPLHF,TGTGCCAGCAGACCGGGACGGCGAAGTTCACCCCTCCACTTT
TRBJ2-5,many,NA,TRBV5-1,CASSLATQETQYF,TGTGCCAGCAGCTTAGCCACCCAAGAGACCCAGTACTTC
TRBJ2-7,many,NA,TRBV30,CAWRTGGYEQYF,TGTGCCTGGAGGACTGGAGGGTACGAGCAGTACTTC
TRBJ2-5,few,TRBD2,TRBV9,CASSVTGLAGWQETQYF,TGTGCCAGCAGCGTTACCGGACTAGCGGGATGGCAAGAGACCCAGTACTTC
TRBJ2-5,few,NA,TRBV29-1,CSVVGGGAGETQYF,TGCAGCGTGGTGGGAGGCGGGGCGGGCGAGACCCAGTACTTC
TRBJ1-2,many,TRBD1,TRBV15,CATSRSRGTGRNYGYTF,TGTGCCACCAGCAGATCACGGGGGACAGGACGTAACTATGGCTACACCTTC
TRBJ2-2,many,NA,TRBV27,CASSLSHGVAWTGELFF,TGTGCCAGCAGTTTATCCCACGGGGTAGCATGGACCGGGGAGCTGTTTTTT
TRBJ1-5,many,TRBD1,TRBV6-1,CASRWTGHSNQPQHF,TGTGCCAGCAGGTGGACAGGACATAGCAATCAGCCCCAGCATTTT
TRBJ2-5,NA,NA,TRBV3-1,CASSQVPETQYF,TGTGCCAGCAGCCAAGTACCAGAGACCCAGTACTTC
TRBJ2-1,NA,NA,TRBV19,CASSMRGWGLPNNEQFF,TGTGCCAGTAGTATGAGGGGGTGGGGCCTGCCCAACAATGAGCAGTTCTTC
TRBJ2-2,NA,TRBD1,TRBV6-2/TRBV6-3,CASIGRGPVTGELFF,TGTGCCAGCATAGGTAGGGGGCCGGTGACCGGGGAGCTGTTTTTT
TRBJ2-5,NA,TRBD2,TRBV6-2/TRBV6-3,CASSEIAGQETQYF,TGTGCCAGCAGTGAAATAGCGGGTCAAGAGACCCAGTACTTC
TRBJ1-1,many,NA,TRBV12-5,CASGFGTVRTTLLNTEAFF,TGTGCTAGTGGTTTCGGGACCGTCCGGACCACACTACTAAACACTGAAGCTTTCTTT
TRBJ2-7,NA,TRBD1,TRBV9,CASSAGQGIAYEQYF,TGTGCCAGCAGCGCCGGACAGGGGATAGCCTACGAGCAGTACTTC
TRBJ2-1,NA,TRBD2,TRBV7-3,CASSLMGLAGGGNEQFF,TGTGCCAGCAGCTTAATGGGCTTAGCGGGTGGGGGGAATGAGCAGTTCTTC
TRBJ2-1,NA,TRBD2,TRBV20-1,CSVRAGVTYNEQFF,TGCAGCGTAAGGGCGGGAGTGACCTACAATGAGCAGTTCTTC
TRBJ2-1,NA,TRBD2,TRBV11-3,CASSSEETSAPYNEQFF,TGTGCCAGCAGCTCCGAGGAAACTAGCGCCCCCTACAATGAGCAGTTCTTC
TRBJ1-2,NA,NA,TRBV11-2,CASSLDLGIGGYTF,TGTGCCAGCAGCTTAGATCTAGGTATCGGAGGCTACACCTTC
TRBJ2-1,NA,NA,TRBV25-1,CASSEGGDRRNEQFF,TGTGCCAGCAGTGAAGGGGGCGACCGACGAAATGAGCAGTTCTTC
TRBJ2-3,many,TRBD2,TRBV20-1,CSAHSGNTDTQYF,TGCAGTGCTCATAGCGGGAACACAGATACGCAGTATTTT
TRBJ1-2,many,NA,TRBV6-5,CASSYGGGGRNNYGYTF,TGTGCCAGCAGTTACGGCGGGGGGGGGAGGAATAACTATGGCTACACCTTC
TRBJ2-2,NA,NA,TRBV19,CASSISRDTGELFF,TGTGCCAGTAGTATTAGCAGGGACACCGGGGAGCTGTTTTTT
TRBJ2-7,few,TRBD2,TRBV19,CATGRGSTYEQYF,TGTGCCACCGGGCGGGGGTCCACCTACGAGCAGTACTTC
TRBJ2-7,NA,NA,TRBV10-3,CAIRALGGSYEQYF,TGTGCCATCAGGGCTTTAGGGGGATCCTACGAGCAGTACTTC